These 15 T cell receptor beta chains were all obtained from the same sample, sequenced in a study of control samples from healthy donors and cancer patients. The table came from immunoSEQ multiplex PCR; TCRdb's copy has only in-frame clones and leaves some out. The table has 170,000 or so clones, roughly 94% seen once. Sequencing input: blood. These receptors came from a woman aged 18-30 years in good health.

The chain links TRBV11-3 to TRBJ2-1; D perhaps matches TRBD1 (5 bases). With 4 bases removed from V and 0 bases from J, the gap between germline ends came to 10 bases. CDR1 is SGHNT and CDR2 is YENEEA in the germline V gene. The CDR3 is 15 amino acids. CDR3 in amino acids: CASSSGQSSYNEQFF. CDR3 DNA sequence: TGTGCCAGCAGCTCCGGACAAAGCTCCTACAATGAGCAGTTCTTC.

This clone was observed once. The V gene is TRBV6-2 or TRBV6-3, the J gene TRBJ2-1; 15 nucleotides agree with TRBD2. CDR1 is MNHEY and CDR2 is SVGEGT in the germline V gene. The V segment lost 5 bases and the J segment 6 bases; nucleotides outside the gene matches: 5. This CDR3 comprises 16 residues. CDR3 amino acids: CASSPPGLAGGNEQFF. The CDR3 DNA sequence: TGTGCCAGCAGTCCCCCGGGACTAGCGGGAGGCAATGAGCAGTTCTTC.

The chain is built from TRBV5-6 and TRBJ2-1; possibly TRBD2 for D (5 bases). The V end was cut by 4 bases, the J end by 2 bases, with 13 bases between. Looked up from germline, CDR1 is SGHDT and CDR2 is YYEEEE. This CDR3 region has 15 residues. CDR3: CASSPNEGAYNEQFF. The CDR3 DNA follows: TGTGCCAGCAGCCCCAATGAGGGAGCCTACAATGAGCAGTTCTTC. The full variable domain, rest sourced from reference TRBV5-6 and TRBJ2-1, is DAGVTQSPTHLIKTRGQQVTLRCSPKSGHDTVSWYQQALGQGPQFIFQYYEEEERQRGNFPDRFSGHQFPNYSSELNVNALLLGDSALYLCASSPNEGAYNEQFFGPGTRLTVL.

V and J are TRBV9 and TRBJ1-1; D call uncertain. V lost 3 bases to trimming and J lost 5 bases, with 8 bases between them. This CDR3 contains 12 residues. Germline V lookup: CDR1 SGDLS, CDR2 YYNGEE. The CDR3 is CASSDSSTEAFF. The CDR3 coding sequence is TGTGCCAGCAGCGATTCGAGTACTGAAGCTTTCTTT.

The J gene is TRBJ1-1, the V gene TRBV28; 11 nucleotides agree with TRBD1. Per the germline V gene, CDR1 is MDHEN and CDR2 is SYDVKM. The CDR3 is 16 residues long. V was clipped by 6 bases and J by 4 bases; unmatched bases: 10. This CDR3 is CASRPTTGTGGTEAFF. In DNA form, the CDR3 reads TGTGCCAGCAGACCTACGACCGGGACAGGGGGCACTGAAGCTTTCTTT.

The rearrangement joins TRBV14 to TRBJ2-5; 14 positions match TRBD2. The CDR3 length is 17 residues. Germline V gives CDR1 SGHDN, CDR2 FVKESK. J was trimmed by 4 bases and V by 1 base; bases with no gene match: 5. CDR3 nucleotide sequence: TGTGCCAGCAGCCAAGGACTAGCGGGAGGGCGCAGAGAGACCCAGTACTTC. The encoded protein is CASSQGLAGGRRETQYF. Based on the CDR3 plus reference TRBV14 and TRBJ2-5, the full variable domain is EAGVTQFPSHSVIEKGQTVTLRCDPISGHDNLYWYRRVMGKEIKFLLHFVKESKQDESGMPNNRFLAERTGGTYSTLKVQPAELEDSGVYFCASSQGLAGGRRETQYFGPGTRLLVL.

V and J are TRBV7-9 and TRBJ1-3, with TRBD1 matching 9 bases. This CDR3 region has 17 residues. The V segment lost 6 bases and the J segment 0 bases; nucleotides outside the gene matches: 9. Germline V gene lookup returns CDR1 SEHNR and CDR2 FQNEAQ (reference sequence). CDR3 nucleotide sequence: TGTGCCAGCAGGCAAAAAGGGACAGGGAGCTCTGGAAACACCATATATTTT. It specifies CASRQKGTGSSGNTIYF.

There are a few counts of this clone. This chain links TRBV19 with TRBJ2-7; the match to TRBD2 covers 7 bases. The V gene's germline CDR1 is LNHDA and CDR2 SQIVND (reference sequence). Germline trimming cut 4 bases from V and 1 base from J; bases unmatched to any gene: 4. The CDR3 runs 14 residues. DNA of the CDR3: TGTGCCAGTAGTAAGCTAGCGGCGTCCTACGAGCAGTACTTC. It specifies CASSKLAASYEQYF. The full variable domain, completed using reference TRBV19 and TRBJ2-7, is DGGITQSPKYLFRKEGQNVTLSCEQNLNHDAMYWYRQDPGQGLRLIYYSQIVNDFQKGDIAEGYSVSREKKESFPLTVTSAQKNPTAFYLCASSKLAASYEQYFGPGTRLTVT.

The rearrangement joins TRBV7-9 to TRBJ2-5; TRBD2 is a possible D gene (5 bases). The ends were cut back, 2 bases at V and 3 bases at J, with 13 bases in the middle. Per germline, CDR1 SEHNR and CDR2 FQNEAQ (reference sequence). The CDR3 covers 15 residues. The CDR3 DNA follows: TGTGCCAGCAGCTTATTCGGACCGGGGAAAGAGACCCAGTACTTC. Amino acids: CASSLFGPGKETQYF.

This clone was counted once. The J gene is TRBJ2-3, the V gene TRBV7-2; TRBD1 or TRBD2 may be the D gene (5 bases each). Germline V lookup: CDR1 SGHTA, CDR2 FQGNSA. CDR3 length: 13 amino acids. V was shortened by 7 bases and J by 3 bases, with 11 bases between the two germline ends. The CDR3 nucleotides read TGTGCCAGCAATTTGAGGGGAACAGATACGCAGTATTTT. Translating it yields CASNLRGTDTQYF.

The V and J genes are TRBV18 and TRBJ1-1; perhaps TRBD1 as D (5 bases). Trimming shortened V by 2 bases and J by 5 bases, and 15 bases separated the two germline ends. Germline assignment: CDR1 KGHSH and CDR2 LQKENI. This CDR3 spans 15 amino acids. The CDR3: CASSPGALGDTEAFF. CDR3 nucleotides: TGTGCCAGCTCACCAGGGGCGCTGGGGGATACTGAAGCTTTCTTT.

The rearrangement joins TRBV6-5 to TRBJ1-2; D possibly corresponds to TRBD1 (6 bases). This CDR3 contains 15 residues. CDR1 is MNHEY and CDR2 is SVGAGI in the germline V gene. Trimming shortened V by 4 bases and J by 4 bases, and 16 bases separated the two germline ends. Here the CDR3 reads CASSSRGAPFYGYTF. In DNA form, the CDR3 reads TGTGCCAGCAGTTCACGGGGGGCCCCTTTCTATGGCTACACCTTC.

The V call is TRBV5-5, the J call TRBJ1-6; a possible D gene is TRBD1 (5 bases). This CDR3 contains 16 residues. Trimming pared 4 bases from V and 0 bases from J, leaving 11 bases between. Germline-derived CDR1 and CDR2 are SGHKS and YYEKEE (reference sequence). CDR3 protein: CASSAERGSYNSPLHF. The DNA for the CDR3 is TGTGCCAGCAGCGCCGAGAGGGGCTCCTATAATTCACCCCTCCACTTT.

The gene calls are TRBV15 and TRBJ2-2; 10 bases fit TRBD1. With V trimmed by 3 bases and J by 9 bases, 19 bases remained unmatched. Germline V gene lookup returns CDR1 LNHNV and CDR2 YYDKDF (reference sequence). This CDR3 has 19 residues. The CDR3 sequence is CATSRGQRKPGQGNRELFF. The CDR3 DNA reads TGTGCCACCAGCAGGGGCCAGAGAAAACCGGGACAGGGGAACCGGGAGCTGTTTTTT. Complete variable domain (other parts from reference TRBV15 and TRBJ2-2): DAMVIQNPRYQVTQFGKPVTLSCSQTLNHNVMYWYQQKSSQAPKLLFHYYDKDFNNEADTPDNFQSRRPNTSFCFLDIRSPGLGDTAMYLCATSRGQRKPGQGNRELFFGEGSRLTVL.

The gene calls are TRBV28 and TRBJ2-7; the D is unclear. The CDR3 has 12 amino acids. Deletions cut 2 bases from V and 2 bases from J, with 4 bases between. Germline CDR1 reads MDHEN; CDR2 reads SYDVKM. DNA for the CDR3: TGTGCCAGCAGTTTACTGACCTACGAGCAGTACTTC. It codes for CASSLLTYEQYF.